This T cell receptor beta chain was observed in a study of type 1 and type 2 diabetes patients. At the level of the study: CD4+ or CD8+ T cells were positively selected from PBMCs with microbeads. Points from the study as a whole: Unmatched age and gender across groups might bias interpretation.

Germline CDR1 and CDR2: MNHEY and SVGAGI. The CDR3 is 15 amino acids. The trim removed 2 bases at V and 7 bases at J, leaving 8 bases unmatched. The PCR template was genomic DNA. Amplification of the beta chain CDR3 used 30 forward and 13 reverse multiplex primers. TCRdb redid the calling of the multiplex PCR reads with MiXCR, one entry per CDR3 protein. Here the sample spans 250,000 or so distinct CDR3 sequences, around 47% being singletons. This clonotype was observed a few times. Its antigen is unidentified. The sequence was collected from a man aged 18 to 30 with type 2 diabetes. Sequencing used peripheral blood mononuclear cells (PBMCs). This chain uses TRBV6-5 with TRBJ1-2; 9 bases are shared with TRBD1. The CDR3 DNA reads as TGTGCCAGCAGTTACGCGACAGGGGGAGCAGGTGGCTACACCTTC. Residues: CASSYATGGAGGYTF.